These T cell receptor beta chains were read from a single sample in a study of blood T cell repertoires in COVID-19. Measured with immunoSEQ multiplex PCR; TCRdb has only the in-frame clones, and not every one. Among 250,000 to 300,000 clones listed, approximately 90% were seen once. Sequencing was performed on peripheral blood. All receptors come from a woman aged 55-69 years with acute or convalescent COVID-19. CDR3s include the opening cysteine and the closing phenylalanine or tryptophan. Clone size is not always given. Where it is, it says once, few, many or a class for expanded clones.

size: few; J: TRBJ1-2; V: TRBV3-1/TRBV3-2; CDR3: CASSQRAGAINYGYTF
size: -; J: TRBJ2-1; V: TRBV6-5; CDR3: CASRTRGEQFF
size: -; J: TRBJ2-2; V: TRBV5-4; CDR3: CASSYSGGRNTGELFF
size: -; J: TRBJ1-2; V: TRBV5-1; CDR3: CASGFTAGTTTDGYTF
size: once; J: TRBJ1-1; V: TRBV18; CDR3: CASSTDMNTEAFF
size: -; J: TRBJ2-2; V: TRBV27; CDR3: CASSLSRGANGELFF
size: -; J: TRBJ2-1; V: TRBV5-1; CDR3: CASSLPKAPLSYNEQFF
size: -; J: TRBJ1-1; V: TRBV10-2; CDR3: CASTEQGGTEAFF
size: few; J: TRBJ1-5; V: TRBV28; CDR3: CASSPYRTGPSRGNQPQHF
size: -; J: TRBJ1-4; V: TRBV27; CDR3: CASRDRVSEKLFF
size: -; J: TRBJ1-2; V: TRBV14; CDR3: CASSPQPGQENYGYTF
size: once; J: TRBJ2-2; V: TRBV18; CDR3: CASSPRGTGANTGELFF
size: once; J: TRBJ1-4; V: TRBV7-9; CDR3: CASRRDQGDEKLFF
size: -; J: TRBJ2-5; V: TRBV5-4; CDR3: CASSGSSVQETQYF
size: -; J: TRBJ1-4; V: TRBV3-1/TRBV3-2; CDR3: CASSQDTGLRKLFF
size: -; J: TRBJ2-2; V: TRBV25-1; CDR3: CASTLTGDGELFF
size: -; J: TRBJ2-7; V: TRBV28; CDR3: CASSGAYDRGSHEQYF
size: -; J: TRBJ2-2; V: TRBV30; CDR3: CAWSVTGRVNGELFF
size: -; J: TRBJ2-1; V: TRBV19; CDR3: CASSTRAGGLAGVSNEQFF
size: -; J: TRBJ1-5; V: TRBV28; CDR3: CASREGTGHVAQHF
size: -; J: TRBJ1-5; V: TRBV28; CDR3: CASSLWPPLQGQPVRQPQHF
size: -; J: TRBJ2-1; V: TRBV27; CDR3: CASRELDSRYNEQFF
size: -; J: TRBJ1-1; V: TRBV19; CDR3: CASSLLGATEAFF
size: few; J: TRBJ1-2; V: TRBV7-2; CDR3: CASSLGVGTVYGYTF
size: -; J: TRBJ1-2; V: TRBV28; CDR3: CASSSPPGNDYGYTF
size: -; J: TRBJ2-1; V: TRBV9; CDR3: CASSSRLSYNEQFF
size: once; J: TRBJ2-3; V: TRBV28; CDR3: CASSLSFRLAGDTDTQYF
size: few; J: TRBJ2-5; V: TRBV7-3; CDR3: CASSRSASETQYF
size: once; J: TRBJ1-1; V: TRBV6-5; CDR3: CASSRDRGTEAFF
size: -; J: TRBJ1-3; V: TRBV10-3; CDR3: CAISELQGSSGNTIYF
size: -; J: TRBJ1-1; V: TRBV11-2; CDR3: CASSLGANTEAFF
size: -; J: TRBJ1-4; V: TRBV11-2; CDR3: CASSFRNEKLFF
size: few; J: TRBJ2-2; V: TRBV11-2; CDR3: CASSPRGKGALGELFF
size: once; J: TRBJ2-7; V: TRBV18; CDR3: CASSPGLAGASYEQYF
size: -; J: TRBJ2-1; V: TRBV9; CDR3: CASGRLAGGSNEQFF
size: -; J: TRBJ1-5; V: TRBV7-9; CDR3: CASSRTPGQGINQPQHF
size: -; J: TRBJ1-5; V: TRBV7-9; CDR3: CASSITGGDQPQHF
size: -; J: TRBJ2-3; V: TRBV7-2; CDR3: CASRRGGGGSTDTQYF
size: -; J: TRBJ2-5; V: TRBV10-3; CDR3: CAIRGRGSQETQYF
size: -; J: TRBJ1-1; V: TRBV5-4; CDR3: CASSLLQGGWNTEAFF
size: -; J: TRBJ1-2; V: TRBV5-5; CDR3: CASSTDRLPLNYGYTF